The 24 T cell receptor beta chains given below trace back to one sample, sequenced in a study of memory CD4+ T cells and cytomegalovirus serostatus. The data were produced by immunoSEQ multiplex PCR, yet TCRdb's version contains in-frame clones alone and is incomplete. Counted here are 35,000 to 50,000 clones, less than 80% occurring once; the ten biggest clones make up 6.4%. The sort gate was single viable CD3+CD4+CD8-CD45RO+ cells for memory CD4+ T cells. The sample consisted of memory CD4+ T cells from blood. Receptor source: an adult in good health and CMV-seronegative.

This clone was recorded only once. A much larger clone differs by one base, so this may be a read error. The same CDR3 arises from other DNA sequences in this sample as well. V usage is TRBV18 and J usage is TRBJ1-1; D is unclear. Germline assignment: CDR1 KGHSH and CDR2 LQKENI. The CDR3 runs 13 residues. The V gene lost 5 bases and the J gene lost 1 base, with 8 bases spanning the gap. The CDR3 nucleotides are TGTGCCAGCTCATCTCAAGCGAACACTGAAGCTTTCTTT. Its translation: CASSSQANTEAFF.

V usage is TRBV28 and J usage is TRBJ2-3; 7 bases align to TRBD2. The junction had 6 bases not matched to a gene; V was cut back by 6 bases and J by 0 bases. This CDR3 has 15 amino acids. The germline V gene encodes CDR1 MDHEN and CDR2 SYDVKM. The CDR3 here is CASSFSGQSTDTQYF. CDR3 DNA sequence: TGTGCCAGCAGCTTTAGCGGGCAAAGCACAGATACGCAGTATTTT.

The gene calls are TRBV5-4 and TRBJ2-3; tentatively, D is TRBD2 (5 bases). V was pared by 4 bases and J by 8 bases, with 14 bases between. Germline CDR1 SGHNT, CDR2 YYREEE (reference sequence). The CDR3 has 13 amino acids. CDR3 protein: CASSMDEAGTQYF. Here the CDR3 DNA reads TGTGCCAGCAGCATGGACGAGGCGGGTACGCAGTATTTT.

The rearrangement uses TRBV28 and TRBJ2-3, with TRBD2 matching 8 bases. J lost 4 bases, V lost 5 bases, and 11 bases had no gene match. The CDR3 runs to 16 residues. Looked up from germline, CDR1 is MDHEN and CDR2 is SYDVKM. The CDR3 nucleotides read TGTGCCAGCAGTAGCGGGAGCCGCGGCCTTTCAGATACGCAGTATTTT. Residues: CASSSGSRGLSDTQYF.

The rearrangement uses TRBV9 and TRBJ2-1; D is undetermined. V was trimmed by 8 bases and J by 0 bases, leaving 12 bases between them. This CDR3 has 14 amino acids. Germline V gives CDR1 SGDLS, CDR2 YYNGEE. The CDR3 sequence is CASRPLSSYNEQFF. CDR3 DNA: TGTGCCAGTCGTCCACTAAGCTCCTACAATGAGCAGTTCTTC.

V is TRBV7-2 and J is TRBJ2-7; 9 bases are shared with TRBD1. Germline loops: CDR1 SGHTA, CDR2 FQGNSA. V shed 6 bases, J shed 4 bases, and the junction held 7 bases outside the gene matches. The CDR3 runs to 14 residues. CDR3 in amino acids: CASSRPGQGYEQYF. In DNA, the CDR3 is TGTGCCAGCAGTCGTCCGGGACAGGGATACGAGCAGTACTTC.

With respect to this clone: Other DNA sequences of this sample code for an identical CDR3. The V gene is TRBV5-4, the J gene TRBJ2-3; no clear D gene. The germline CDR1 and CDR2 sequences are SGHNT and YYREEE (reference sequence). V was pared by 2 bases and J by 0 bases, with 4 bases between. The CDR3 covers 13 residues. This CDR3 reads CASSLTSTDTQYF. Here the CDR3 DNA reads TGTGCCAGCAGCTTAACTAGCACAGATACGCAGTATTTT.

This chain joins TRBV28 and TRBJ1-5; D gene unclear. Germline V gene data show CDR1 as MDHEN and CDR2 as SYDVKM. This CDR3 is 14 amino acids long. V lost 5 bases, J lost 0 bases, and 8 bases lay in between. The CDR3: CASSKTNSNQPQHF. In DNA form, the CDR3 reads TGTGCCAGCAGTAAGACAAATAGCAATCAGCCCCAGCATTTT.

The chain uses TRBV11-2 and TRBJ2-7; TRBD2 matches at 13 bases. This CDR3 has 16 residues. V lost 4 bases and J lost 3; bases outside the gene matches: 6. CDR1 and CDR2 (germline): SGHAT, FQNNGV. CDR3 loop: CASSSGTSGILYEQYF. Written as DNA, the CDR3 is TGTGCCAGCAGCTCAGGGACTAGCGGGATCCTCTACGAGCAGTACTTC.

This chain uses TRBV19 with TRBJ2-7; 8 positions agree with TRBD2. V lost 6 bases to trimming and J lost 3 bases; unmatched junction nucleotides: 7. The CDR3 is 14 residues long. Germline V gives CDR1 LNHDA, CDR2 SQIVND (reference sequence). The CDR3 spells CASRSLAGDYEQYF. CDR3 coding DNA: TGTGCCAGTAGATCCCTAGCGGGCGACTACGAGCAGTACTTC.

The V and J genes are TRBV5-4 and TRBJ1-4, with no clear D. This CDR3 is 13 amino acids long. Germline CDR1 is SGHNT and CDR2 is YYREEE (reference sequence). V lost 2 bases to trimming and J lost 3 bases, with 5 bases between them. In nucleotides, the CDR3 is TGTGCCAGCAGCTTAAAGTCTAATGAAAAACTGTTTTTT. It is translated as CASSLKSNEKLFF.

The chain carries TRBV18 and TRBJ2-5; D is unresolved. Per the germline V gene, CDR1 is KGHSH and CDR2 is LQKENI. The CDR3 covers 13 residues. V shed 3 bases and J shed 5 bases, with 10 bases lying between them. CDR3: CASSPNSGETQYF. CDR3 in DNA: TGTGCCAGCTCACCGAACAGTGGGGAGACCCAGTACTTC. The variable domain in full, with the rest retrieved from reference TRBV18 and TRBJ2-5, is NAGVMQNPRHLVRRRGQEARLRCSPMKGHSHVYWYRQLPEEGLKFMVYLQKENIIDESGMPKERFSAEFPKEGPSILRIQQVVRGDSAAYFCASSPNSGETQYFGPGTRLLVL.

This clone has more than one count but fewer than ten. V gene TRBV7-2 combines with J gene TRBJ2-7, with 10 bases lining up with TRBD2. J was trimmed by 0 bases and V by 8 bases; bases with no gene match: 10. CDR1 and CDR2 (germline): SGHTA, FQGNSA. The CDR3 is made up of 16 amino acids. The DNA of the CDR3 is TGTGCCAGCGCCAGGGGACTAGCGACGAGCTCCTACGAGCAGTACTTC. As protein: CASARGLATSSYEQYF.

This rearrangement joins TRBV19 to TRBJ2-3; TRBD2 aligns across 7 bases. CDR3 size: 16 residues. V dropped 3 bases and J dropped 0; count of bases not matched to a gene: 6. The V gene's germline CDR1 is LNHDA and CDR2 SQIVND (reference sequence). The CDR3 reads CASSIPAGRSTDTQYF. The DNA for the CDR3 is TGTGCCAGTAGTATTCCTGCCGGGAGGAGCACAGATACGCAGTATTTT.

The chain is built from TRBV14 and TRBJ2-1, with 13 bases lining up with TRBD2. Per germline, CDR1 SGHDN and CDR2 FVKESK. The CDR3 has 22 residues. V lost 3 bases and J lost 9; bases outside the gene matches: 26. This chain's CDR3 is CASSQEIPPGLAGLVGTIEQFF. The CDR3 DNA follows: TGTGCCAGCAGCCAGGAAATCCCCCCGGGACTAGCGGGACTAGTAGGCACAATTGAGCAGTTCTTC.

This clone was seen just once. This chain links TRBV7-9 with TRBJ2-3; perhaps TRBD2 as D (6 bases). The CDR3 runs 16 residues. The V and J ends lost 1 base and 3 bases respectively, with 14 bases between them. CDR1 and CDR2 (germline): SEHNR, FQNEAQ (reference sequence). The CDR3 region has the DNA TGTGCCAGCAGCTTAGGGCTGGGGAGGATAACAGATACGCAGTATTTT. It codes for CASSLGLGRITDTQYF.

The chain recombines TRBV5-8 with TRBJ2-7, with 9 bases fitting TRBD1. Germline values: CDR1 SGHTS, CDR2 YDEGEE. This CDR3 comprises 15 residues. The V segment lost 0 bases and the J segment 5 bases; nucleotides outside the gene matches: 6. CDR3 amino acids: CASSLGGQGRDEQYF. In DNA, the CDR3 is TGTGCCAGCAGCTTGGGGGGACAGGGTCGGGACGAGCAGTACTTC. Looking up the rest from reference TRBV5-8 and TRBJ2-7 gives the full variable domain: EAGVTQSPTHLIKTRGQQATLRCSPISGHTSVYWYQQALGLGLQFLLWYDEGEERNRGNFPPRFSGRQFPNYSSELNVNALELEDSALYLCASSLGGQGRDEQYFGPGTRLTVT.

This chain uses TRBV20-1 with TRBJ1-4; D may be TRBD1 (5 bases). The CDR3 totals 11 residues. Trimming took 1 base from V and 12 from J, leaving 9 bases between them. Germline-derived CDR1 and CDR2 are DFQATT and SNEGSKA (reference sequence). CDR3 coding DNA: TGCAGTGCTAGAGCGGGACTGCAACTGTTTTTT. Its protein product is CSARAGLQLFF.

This rearrangement joins TRBV28 to TRBJ1-6, with 11 bases matching TRBD1. CDR1 and CDR2 (germline): MDHEN, SYDVKM. J was trimmed by 9 bases and V by 5 bases; bases with no gene match: 12. CDR3 size: 17 residues. The CDR3, as DNA: TGTGCCAGCAGTCCCCCCCCGAGGACAGGGGGCGGTTCACCCCTCCACTTT. It yields the protein CASSPPPRTGGGSPLHF. Looking up the rest from reference TRBV28 and TRBJ1-6 gives the full variable domain: DVKVTQSSRYLVKRTGEKVFLECVQDMDHENMFWYRQDPGLGLRLIYFSYDVKMKEKGDIPEGYSVSREKKERFSLILESASTNQTSMYLCASSPPPRTGGGSPLHFGNGTRLTVT.

This clone was observed a single time. In DNA, the CDR3 is TGTGCCAGCAGCCACAACAGAGGGGACGGCGAGCAGTACTTC. Translation: CASSHNRGDGEQYF. The genes are TRBV5-5 and TRBJ2-7; D is perhaps TRBD1 or TRBD2 (5 bases each). V lost 4 bases and J lost 6, with 17 bases in between. Germline V gene lookup returns CDR1 SGHKS and CDR2 YYEKEE (reference sequence). The CDR3 is made up of 14 amino acids. Filled out from reference TRBV5-5 and TRBJ2-7, the complete variable domain reads DAGVTQSPTHLIKTRGQQVTLRCSPISGHKSVSWYQQVLGQGPQFIFQYYEKEERGRGNFPDRFSARQFPNYSSELNVNALLLGDSALYLCASSHNRGDGEQYFGPGTRLTVT.

V usage is TRBV19 and J usage is TRBJ2-2, with 10 positions matching TRBD2. The CDR3 is made up of 16 amino acids. The junction had 8 bases not matched to a gene; V was cut back by 5 bases and J by 5 bases. Germline assignment: CDR1 LNHDA and CDR2 SQIVND (reference sequence). Written as DNA, the CDR3 is TGTGCCAGTAGTTCGCAAGCGGGAGGGGATACCGGGGAGCTGTTTTTT. Its protein is CASSSQAGGDTGELFF.

V and J are TRBV9 and TRBJ1-5; TRBD1 is a possible D gene (6 bases). The CDR3 runs 14 residues. Between the trimmed V and J ends, which lost 5 bases and 3 bases, there was a span of 12 bases. Germline CDR1 SGDLS, CDR2 YYNGEE. Here the CDR3 DNA reads TGTGCCAGCAGTGCGGGGACAATCAATCAGCCCCAGCATTTT. Translating gives CASSAGTINQPQHF.

The chain carries TRBV5-6 and TRBJ1-2; TRBD1 might be the D (5 bases). The CDR3 has 13 residues. From germline, CDR1 is SGHDT and CDR2 YYEEEE. V lost 1 base, J lost 8 bases, and 12 bases lay in between. CDR3 in DNA: TGTGCCAGCAGCTTGCAGGGCAAAAGCGGCTACACCTTC. This sequence encodes CASSLQGKSGYTF.

The V and J genes are TRBV11-2 and TRBJ1-1; TRBD1 matches at 8 bases. The germline V gene has CDR1 SGHAT and CDR2 FQNNGV. The V segment lost 5 bases and the J segment 1 base; nucleotides outside the gene matches: 3. The CDR3 totals 14 residues. The CDR3 region has the DNA TGTGCCAGCAGCGACAGGGGCTGGAACACTGAAGCTTTCTTT. Protein: CASSDRGWNTEAFF.